The 5 T cell receptor beta chains given below trace back to one sample, sequenced in a study of beta chain features in type 1 diabetes. Every isolated RNA sample was fully reverse transcribed, so sequencing captured expressed TCRB transcripts. Only in-frame clones appear in the TCRdb table, and some are missing; sequencing was by immunoSEQ multiplex PCR. The table records roughly 500,000 clones, around 28% of them present only once. The sequenced material came from naive CD4+ T cells from blood. The receptors here all came from a young man in good health.

This clone was seen a handful of times. The chain employs TRBV20-1 and TRBJ2-3; D call uncertain. Germline V gene data show CDR1 as DFQATT and CDR2 as SNEGSKA (reference sequence). Trimming left V 3 bases short and J 5 bases short, with 6 bases between. The CDR3 has 11 amino acids. The CDR3 loop is CSASPGDTQYF. The CDR3 coding sequence is TGCAGTGCTAGTCCTGGAGATACGCAGTATTTT.

The CDR3 sequence: CSARGFHEQFF. CDR3 nucleotides: TGCAGTGCTAGAGGTTTCCATGAGCAGTTCTTC. The V and J genes are TRBV20-1 and TRBJ2-1; D unclear. V dropped 1 base and J dropped 8 bases, with 6 bases sitting between them. Germline CDR1 is DFQATT and CDR2 is SNEGSKA (reference sequence). The CDR3 length is 11 residues.

The V call is TRBV28, the J call TRBJ2-7; TRBD2 agrees at 14 bases. The germline V gene encodes CDR1 MDHEN and CDR2 SYDVKM. The V and J ends lost 5 bases and 5 bases, in that order; junction bases with no gene match: 5. The CDR3 loop spans 15 amino acids. The CDR3 reads CASSLGGLAGDEQYF. The DNA for the CDR3 is TGTGCCAGCAGTCTCGGGGGACTAGCGGGAGACGAGCAGTACTTC.

V usage is TRBV7-2 and J usage is TRBJ2-3, with TRBD1 matching over 9 bases. The V gene's germline CDR1 is SGHTA and CDR2 FQGNSA. The junction had 4 bases not matched to a gene; V was cut back by 5 bases and J by 1 base. This CDR3 region has 15 residues. The CDR3 DNA is TGTGCCAGCAGCCCATGGACAGGGGGCACAGATACGCAGTATTTT. Translation gives CASSPWTGGTDTQYF.

This chain links TRBV7-2 with TRBJ1-2; D gene uncertain. Germline lookup yields CDR1 SGHTA and CDR2 FQGNSA. Trimming removed 6 bases from V and 4 bases from J, with 6 bases in between. This CDR3 region has 11 residues. The CDR3 DNA reads TGTGCCAGCAGAATCGGCTATGGCTACACCTTC. Amino acids: CASRIGYGYTF.